A selection of T cell receptor beta chains follows, all from one sample in a study of T cell responses to AZD1222 COVID-19 vaccine. Libraries were prepared by immunoSEQ multiplex PCR; TCRdb keeps only in-frame clonotypes and omits some of them. The sample holds about 120,000 clones; 85% to 95% are singletons and the top ten take approximately 5%. Sequenced here: peripheral blood, sampled 28 days after the second AZD1222 dose. These receptors were taken from an adult who received the AZD1222 COVID-19 vaccine. Each CDR3 is given with its conserved first and last residue. D genes are given only for firm matches. The listing skips clone size in some rows; elsewhere it reads once, few, many or a size class.

V gene	J gene	D gene	clone size	CDR3 DNA	CDR3 protein
TRBV5-1	TRBJ2-7	TRBD2	-	TGCGCCAGCAGCTTGTTAGTTGGCGGGGGGGCCTTCGAGCAGTACTTC	CASSLLVGGGAFEQYF
TRBV9	TRBJ2-1	TRBD2	-	TGTGCCAGCAGCGTGGCGGGACTAGCGGGTTACAATGAGCAGTTCTTC	CASSVAGLAGYNEQFF
TRBV19	TRBJ2-7	TRBD2	once	TGTGCCAGTAGTAGCACCTCTAGCGGGGGGGCCTACGAGCAGTACTTC	CASSSTSSGGAYEQYF
TRBV21-1	TRBJ2-3	-	-	TGTGCCAGCAGCACACTATCCCTGACTAGCGATAGCACAGATACGCAGTATTTT	CASSTLSLTSDSTDTQYF
TRBV3-1/TRBV3-2	TRBJ1-2	-	-	TGTGCCAGCAGCCAATCAGGAGGCTACACCTTC	CASSQSGGYTF
TRBV7-9	TRBJ2-1	TRBD2	-	TGTGCCAGCAGCTCTGGGACTAGCGGGAAAAGCTCCTACAATGAGCAGTTCTTC	CASSSGTSGKSSYNEQFF
TRBV6-5	TRBJ1-1	TRBD1	-	TGTGCCAGCAGTAGGGACAGGGGAAGGACTGAAGCTTTCTTT	CASSRDRGRTEAFF
TRBV19	TRBJ1-1	-	-	TGTGCCAGTAGTCCGGGGCCTAACACTGAAGCTTTCTTT	CASSPGPNTEAFF
TRBV18	TRBJ2-3	-	-	TGTGCCAGCTCACCACCGCACAGGTTGAGCACAGATACGCAGTATTTT	CASSPPHRLSTDTQYF
TRBV6-5	TRBJ2-7	-	-	TGTGCCAGCCGTTCAAACTCTGGGGGCGAGCAGTACTTC	CASRSNSGGEQYF
TRBV30	TRBJ2-3	TRBD2	-	TGTGCCTGGAGTGTTCTCTTGACTAGCGGAACAGATACGCAGTATTTT	CAWSVLLTSGTDTQYF
TRBV19	TRBJ2-7	TRBD1	-	TGTGCCAGTAGTATCGGGACAGGTAAAGTGAACGAGCAGTACTTC	CASSIGTGKVNEQYF
TRBV5-4	TRBJ2-3	TRBD2	-	TGTGCCAGCAGCTCGAGGACTAGCGGCACAGATACGCAGTATTTT	CASSSRTSGTDTQYF
TRBV25-1	TRBJ2-5	-	-	TGTGCCAGCAGTGAATATCGGAGCGCAGAGACCCAGTACTTC	CASSEYRSAETQYF
TRBV24-1	TRBJ2-3	-	-	TGTGCCACCAGTGATTCGACAGATACGCAGTATTTT	CATSDSTDTQYF
TRBV6-2/TRBV6-3	TRBJ2-3	TRBD2	once	TGTGCCAGCAGCCCGGGGCGGGGGGCCCGCACAGATACGCAGTATTTT	CASSPGRGARTDTQYF
TRBV7-6	TRBJ2-5	TRBD2	-	TGTGCCAGCATCCCCTTTAGCGGGGGGGCCGTGGGAGAGACCCAGTACTTC	CASIPFSGGAVGETQYF
TRBV29-1	TRBJ2-2	-	-	TGCAGCGGAGGTTCGAACACCGGGGAGCTGTTTTTT	CSGGSNTGELFF
TRBV7-3	TRBJ1-1	-	-	TGTGCCAGCAGCCCTGGGTCCCTCATGAACACTGAAGCTTTCTTT	CASSPGSLMNTEAFF
TRBV18	TRBJ1-5	-	-	TGTGCCAGCTCACCGGGGGATTATCAGCCCCAGCATTTT	CASSPGDYQPQHF
TRBV7-2	TRBJ2-1	-	-	TGTGCCAGCAGCTTCTTTTTCCAGAGGCTCAGAGGCAATGAGCAGTTCTTC	CASSFFFQRLRGNEQFF
TRBV9	TRBJ2-1	-	-	TGTGCCAGCAGCGAAGGACAGACTAATGAGCAGTTCTTC	CASSEGQTNEQFF
TRBV7-8	TRBJ2-3	-	-	TGTGCCAGCAGCCAATACGGGACCTCAGATACGCAGTATTTT	CASSQYGTSDTQYF
TRBV29-1	TRBJ2-1	TRBD2	few	TGCAGCGTTGGAGGACTAGCGGGAGGGAATGAGCAGTTCTTC	CSVGGLAGGNEQFF
TRBV10-3	TRBJ1-3	-	-	TGTGCCATCAGTGAGTACGATGTTGGCAGGGCTGGAAACACCATATATTTT	CAISEYDVGRAGNTIYF
TRBV20-1	TRBJ2-1	-	-	TGCAGTGCTGTACGGAATGAGCAGTTCTTC	CSAVRNEQFF
TRBV5-4	TRBJ2-5	-	-	TGTGCCAGCAGCCCGGCAGCCCAAGAGACCCAGTACTTC	CASSPAAQETQYF
TRBV29-1	TRBJ2-5	-	-	TGCAGCGTGAACAGGGTGGGGAGAGAGACCCAGTACTTC	CSVNRVGRETQYF
TRBV6-5	TRBJ1-4	-	-	TGTGCCAGCAGGCCGTCGCCTCCTGGAGAAAAACTGTTTTTT	CASRPSPPGEKLFF
TRBV11-2	TRBJ2-7	-	-	TGTGCCAGCAGCTTAGGCACGGAACGCTACGAGCAGTACTTC	CASSLGTERYEQYF
TRBV9	TRBJ1-6	-	-	TGTGCCAGCAGCGTAGAACCACGTACGAACCTCCACTTT	CASSVEPRTNLHF